The 8 T cell receptor beta chains listed next were all sequenced from one sample in a study of radiotherapy plus CTLA-4 blockade in lung cancer. Assay used: immunoSEQ multiplex PCR; TCRdb lists only in-frame clones, some missing. The table has tens of thousands of clones, around three quarters seen once; the top ten hold over 15%. This specimen consisted of peripheral blood, obtained from a patient treated with radiotherapy plus ipilimumab. The receptors stem from a human donor with non-small cell lung cancer that progressed on radiotherapy plus ipilimumab.

J is TRBJ2-3 and V is TRBV19; TRBD2 agrees at 9 bases. CDR1 and CDR2 (germline): LNHDA, SQIVND (reference sequence). The CDR3 spans 18 residues. V gave up 7 bases and J gave up 0 bases; unmatched junction bases: 14. The CDR3 protein is CASTPRASGTASTDTQYF. The CDR3 DNA sequence: TGTGCCAGTACCCCGAGGGCTAGCGGGACGGCTAGCACAGATACGCAGTATTTT.

V usage is TRBV7-8 and J usage is TRBJ1-5, with D possibly matching TRBD1 (6 bases). CDR1 and CDR2 from the germline V gene are SGHVS and FQNEAQ. The CDR3 has 15 amino acids. With 4 bases removed from V and 0 bases from J, the gap between germline ends came to 10 bases. CDR3 bases: TGTGCCAGCAGCTCTAACAGGGTTAGCAATCAGCCCCAGCATTTT. Translating it yields CASSSNRVSNQPQHF.

The V gene is TRBV4-3, the J gene TRBJ1-3, with D possibly matching TRBD1 (5 bases). The germline V gene encodes CDR1 LGHNA and CDR2 YSLEER. Trimming stripped 0 bases from V and 0 bases from J, with 9 bases between. The CDR3 consists of 16 residues. CDR3 region: CASSQDRGNSGNTIYF. CDR3 in DNA: TGCGCCAGCAGCCAAGATCGGGGGAACTCTGGAAACACCATATATTTT.

The genes are TRBV28 and TRBJ1-1; 9 bases are shared with TRBD1. CDR3 length: 15 amino acids. The V gene end was trimmed by 6 bases and the J gene end by 6 bases; junction bases not matched to a gene: 11. Looked up from germline, CDR1 is MDHEN and CDR2 is SYDVKM. CDR3 nucleotides: TGTGCCAGCAGATCAAGCGGGACAGGGTCACCTGAAGCTTTCTTT. Its protein product is CASRSSGTGSPEAFF.

The genes are TRBV11-1 and TRBJ1-1, with 9 positions matching TRBD1. This CDR3 spans 17 amino acids. V dropped 4 bases and J dropped 0; count of bases not matched to a gene: 9. CDR1 is SGHAT and CDR2 is FQDESV in the germline V gene (reference sequence). The CDR3 coding sequence is TGTGCCAGCAGCTACCCGAGGACAGGGGCTTTGAACACTGAAGCTTTCTTT. The encoded protein is CASSYPRTGALNTEAFF.

This sequence joins TRBV19 and TRBJ1-2; 7 bases are shared with TRBD1. After removal of 7 bases from V and 6 bases from J, the junction contained 8 bases not matched to a gene. Germline assignment: CDR1 LNHDA and CDR2 SQIVND (reference sequence). The CDR3 covers 13 residues. The chain's CDR3 is CASTPRDRDGYTF. In DNA form, the CDR3 reads TGTGCCAGTACCCCCCGGGACAGAGATGGCTACACCTTC.

The rearrangement uses TRBV19 and TRBJ2-2; 8 bases align to TRBD1. Germline assignment: CDR1 LNHDA and CDR2 SQIVND (reference sequence). The junction had 2 bases not matched to a gene; V was cut back by 7 bases and J by 4 bases. The CDR3 is made up of 13 amino acids. The CDR3 region is CASTDRATGELFF. In DNA, the CDR3 is TGTGCCAGTACGGACAGGGCCACCGGGGAGCTGTTTTTT. Supplemented by reference TRBV19 and TRBJ2-2, the full variable domain reads DGGITQSPKYLFRKEGQNVTLSCEQNLNHDAMYWYRQDPGQGLRLIYYSQIVNDFQKGDIAEGYSVSREKKESFPLTVTSAQKNPTAFYLCASTDRATGELFFGEGSRLTVL.

The genes are TRBV27 and TRBJ2-1; TRBD2 matches 10 bases. V lost 6 bases and J lost 7; bases outside the gene matches: 9. CDR3 size: 15 residues. Per the germline V gene, CDR1 is MNHEY and CDR2 is SMNVEV (reference sequence). Here the CDR3 reads CASSALAGALNEQFF. The DNA of the CDR3 is TGTGCCAGCAGCGCCCTAGCGGGAGCACTAAATGAGCAGTTCTTC.